This is a list of T cell receptor beta chains from one sample in a study of T-cell reconstitution after alpha-beta-depleted transplantation in children. TCRdb re-analysed the PCR reads in MiXCR, keeping a single row per CDR3 protein. Of 500,000 to 650,000 distinct CDR3 sequences listed, about an eighth are singletons. The starting material was PBMCs, mostly from graft donor cells, obtained 180 days after TCRalphabeta/CD19-depleted stem cell transplant. These receptors came from a female patient aged 2-9 years who had a stem cell transplant for aplastic anemia, so the T cells may come from the graft donor. Both conserved end residues are part of each CDR3. Each record gives: CDR3 length, D gene, V gene, clone size, J gene, CDR3 protein, CDR3 DNA. D genes are given only for firm matches. The size of a clone is reported for some rows only, either as once, few or many, or as a class for expanded clones.

12	NA	TRBV5-6	NA	TRBJ1-5	CASSRGSQPQHF	TGTGCCAGCAGTAGGGGCAGTCAGCCCCAGCATTTT
16	NA	TRBV11-2	NA	TRBJ1-6	CASSPRWGSYNSPLHF	TGTGCCAGCAGCCCCCGTTGGGGATCCTATAATTCACCCCTCCACTTT
14	NA	TRBV24-1	NA	TRBJ1-2	CATSDEGPNYGYTF	TGTGCCACCAGTGATGAGGGGCCTAACTATGGCTACACCTTC
12	NA	TRBV7-2	NA	TRBJ2-7	CASSPERHEQYF	TGTGCCAGCAGCCCTGAAAGACACGAGCAGTACTTC
15	NA	TRBV18	few	TRBJ1-5	CASSPRGKDNQPQHF	TGTGCCAGCTCACCTCGAGGGAAGGACAATCAGCCCCAGCATTTT
17	TRBD1	TRBV4-2	NA	TRBJ2-7	CASSQVTLGQGSYEQYF	TGTGCCAGCAGCCAAGTTACCTTGGGACAGGGATCCTACGAGCAGTACTTC
13	NA	TRBV20-1	few	TRBJ2-5	CSATRPSGETQYF	TGCAGTGCTACAAGACCCTCGGGGGAGACCCAGTACTTC
14	NA	TRBV20-1	NA	TRBJ2-1	CSASLGASYNEQFF	TGCAGTGCTAGCTTGGGGGCCTCCTACAATGAGCAGTTCTTC
14	NA	TRBV6-5	NA	TRBJ2-5	CASSYSGRGENQYF	TGTGCCAGCAGTTACTCGGGCAGGGGAGAGAACCAGTACTTC
17	NA	TRBV28	NA	TRBJ2-1	CASSSFSSALFYNEQFF	TGTGCCAGCAGCTCTTTTTCTAGCGCCCTTTTCTACAATGAGCAGTTCTTC
19	TRBD2	TRBV7-6	NA	TRBJ2-1	CASSLKGTSGGPYYNEQFF	TGTGCCAGCAGCTTAAAAGGGACTAGCGGGGGCCCCTACTACAATGAGCAGTTCTTC
13	NA	TRBV5-1	NA	TRBJ1-4	CASNRGTNEKLFF	TGCGCCAGCAATCGGGGAACTAATGAAAAACTGTTTTTT
17	TRBD2	TRBV20-1	few	TRBJ2-1	CSAYNPSGRIAYNEQFF	TGCAGTGCTTATAACCCTAGCGGGAGAATCGCCTACAATGAGCAGTTCTTC
14	TRBD2	TRBV4-2	NA	TRBJ2-1	CASSQPSGSGEQFF	TGTGCCAGCAGCCAACCTAGCGGGAGTGGTGAGCAGTTCTTC
14	NA	TRBV28	NA	TRBJ2-3	CASRPQAFTDTQYF	TGTGCCAGCAGACCCCAAGCCTTCACAGATACGCAGTATTTT
17	TRBD2	TRBV5-1	NA	TRBJ2-1	CASTLGLAGGPNNEQFF	TGCGCCAGCACTCTGGGACTAGCGGGAGGGCCGAACAATGAGCAGTTCTTC
15	TRBD1	TRBV7-9	few	TRBJ2-3	CASSRDRKSTDTQYF	TGTGCCAGCAGCCGGGACAGGAAAAGCACAGATACGCAGTATTTT
15	NA	TRBV6-5	NA	TRBJ2-7	CASSYGLWSSYEQYF	TGTGCCAGCAGTTATGGACTCTGGAGCTCCTACGAGCAGTACTTC
13	NA	TRBV6-6	NA	TRBJ2-7	CASSLRETYEQYF	TGTGCCAGCAGTCTACGGGAGACCTACGAGCAGTACTTC
14	NA	TRBV7-9	few	TRBJ1-1	CASSPPPGNTEAFF	TGTGCCAGCAGCCCCCCCCCCGGGAACACTGAAGCTTTCTTT
16	NA	TRBV9	few	TRBJ2-6	CASSAGPPSGANVLTF	TGTGCCAGCAGCGCGGGACCGCCCTCTGGGGCCAACGTCCTGACTTTC
16	TRBD2	TRBV2	few	TRBJ2-1	CASSEARLAGYNEQFF	TGTGCCAGCAGTGAAGCGCGACTAGCGGGGTACAATGAGCAGTTCTTC
14	TRBD2	TRBV7-2	few	TRBJ2-5	CASSSRLAGGLQYF	TGTGCCAGCAGCTCCCGACTAGCGGGAGGTCTCCAGTACTTC
18	TRBD1	TRBV6-5	few	TRBJ1-5	CASSYFPGQGIGNQPQHF	TGTGCCAGCAGTTACTTCCCGGGACAGGGGATTGGCAATCAGCCCCAGCATTTT
14	NA	TRBV27	few	TRBJ2-2	CASSLLDRSGELFF	TGTGCCAGCAGTTTACTCGACAGGTCCGGGGAGCTGTTTTTT
14	TRBD1	TRBV28	NA	TRBJ1-6	CASSSDRLNSPLHF	TGTGCCAGCAGTTCGGACAGGCTTAATTCACCCCTCCACTTT
14	NA	TRBV19	few	TRBJ2-1	CASSIDRGYNEQFF	TGTGCCAGTAGTATAGATCGTGGGTACAATGAGCAGTTCTTC
13	NA	TRBV15	few	TRBJ2-5	CATSPRFQETQYF	TGTGCCACCAGCCCTCGGTTCCAAGAGACCCAGTACTTC
14	NA	TRBV12-3/TRBV12-4	many	TRBJ2-7	CASSLRTAVYEQYF	TGTGCCAGCAGTTTACGGACAGCGGTCTACGAGCAGTACTTC
14	TRBD1	TRBV15	few	TRBJ2-3	CATKTGTATDTQYF	TGTGCCACCAAAACCGGGACAGCCACAGATACGCAGTATTTT
15	NA	TRBV9	NA	TRBJ1-6	CASSVEPSNNSPLHF	TGTGCCAGCAGCGTAGAACCCTCAAATAATTCACCCCTCCACTTT
14	NA	TRBV15	NA	TRBJ1-1	CAIRGHRGVTEAFF	TGTGCCATCCGTGGACACCGAGGGGTCACTGAAGCTTTCTTT
12	TRBD1	TRBV18	NA	TRBJ1-1	CASSPRGTGAYF	TGTGCCAGCTCACCACGGGGGACAGGTGCTTACTTT
16	TRBD2	TRBV20-1	NA	TRBJ2-1	CSARNLAGDSYNEQFF	TGCAGTGCTAGAAACTTAGCGGGGGACTCCTACAATGAGCAGTTCTTC
12	NA	TRBV28	few	TRBJ1-1	CASRTLNTEAFF	TGTGCCAGCAGAACTTTGAACACTGAAGCTTTCTTT
15	TRBD2	TRBV2	NA	TRBJ2-1	CASSDLGGSYNEQFF	TGTGCCAGCAGTGACTTGGGAGGGTCCTACAATGAGCAGTTCTTC
17	NA	TRBV20-1	NA	TRBJ1-5	CSARDLSGPWGNQPQHF	TGCAGTGCTAGAGATCTCTCGGGGCCATGGGGCAATCAGCCCCAGCATTTT
14	TRBD1	TRBV11-3	few	TRBJ1-2	CASSLSGTGGKRAF	TGTGCCAGCAGCTTATCCGGGACAGGGGGCAAGAGGGCCTTC
14	TRBD1	TRBV9	NA	TRBJ2-5	CASSVTGGTETQYF	TGTGCCAGCAGCGTGACAGGGGGCACAGAGACCCAGTACTTC
15	TRBD1	TRBV30	NA	TRBJ2-3	CAWSPRTGRSDTQYF	TGTGCCTGGAGTCCTCGGACAGGGCGGTCAGATACGCAGTATTTT
13	NA	TRBV28	NA	TRBJ1-2	CASHDLANYGYTF	TGTGCCAGTCATGACTTGGCAAACTATGGCTACACCTTC
18	TRBD1	TRBV12-3/TRBV12-4	few	TRBJ1-4	CASSSGQGRRATNEKLFF	TGTGCCAGCAGTTCCGGACAGGGGCGCCGCGCAACTAATGAAAAACTGTTTTTT
16	NA	TRBV4-1	few	TRBJ2-1	CASSPFGPGFYNEQFF	TGCGCCAGCAGCCCCTTTGGGCCGGGATTCTACAATGAGCAGTTCTTC
14	NA	TRBV29-1	NA	TRBJ2-2	CSVEVAAGPGELFF	TGCAGCGTTGAAGTTGCGGCCGGCCCCGGGGAGCTGTTTTTT
13	TRBD1	TRBV19	NA	TRBJ2-5	CASSKGTGKTQYF	TGTGCCAGTAGTAAGGGGACAGGGAAGACCCAGTACTTC
14	NA	TRBV24-1	few	TRBJ2-2	CATSRQGNTGELFF	TGTGCCACCAGCAGGCAGGGGAACACCGGGGAGCTGTTTTTT